This T cell receptor (beta chain) was sequenced during a study of metastatic and nonmetastatic thyroid tumors. V shed 4 bases and J shed 3 bases, with 14 bases lying between them. The CDR3 runs to 14 residues. CDR1 DFQATT and CDR2 SNEGSKA come from the germline V gene (reference sequence). Patients were all untreated before their thyroid surgery. MiXCR was used by TCRdb to re-call the PCR reads. The sample carries 5,500 to 8,500 clones, about 32% recorded once. This rearrangement joins TRBV20-1 to TRBJ2-3, with a weak D call TRBD2 (5 bases). This clonotype originated in a female donor with papillary thyroid cancer or a benign thyroid nodule (not recorded which). Some clones in this sample may be carry-over from other donors' samples. Sequencing was done on a sample of adjacent normal tissue. The CDR3 DNA is TGCAGTGCTACCCCCTTGTCGGGGACAGATACGCAGTATTTT. It encodes CSATPLSGTDTQYF.